This TCR beta chain was sequenced during a study of blood T cell repertoires in COVID-19. The CDR3 length is 14 residues. Germline loops: CDR1 MGHRA, CDR2 YSYEKL. Trimming shortened V by 3 bases and J by 5 bases, and 13 bases separated the two germline ends. Sequenced by immunoSEQ multiplex PCR; TCRdb stores in-frame clones only, minus some. Of roughly 340,000 clones listed, 85% to 90% are singletons. Recovered status in Cohort 3 required two negative PCRs, clearance, or symptom resolution. The sample consisted of PBMCs or T cells enriched from blood (not recorded which). The chain has TRBV4-1 and TRBJ1-2; no clear D gene. The sequence was collected from a man between 18 and 35 years old who had recovered from COVID-19. This CDR3 is CASSQPRVGYGYTF. CDR3 nucleotides: TGCGCCAGCAGCCAGCCGAGGGTAGGGTATGGCTACACCTTC.